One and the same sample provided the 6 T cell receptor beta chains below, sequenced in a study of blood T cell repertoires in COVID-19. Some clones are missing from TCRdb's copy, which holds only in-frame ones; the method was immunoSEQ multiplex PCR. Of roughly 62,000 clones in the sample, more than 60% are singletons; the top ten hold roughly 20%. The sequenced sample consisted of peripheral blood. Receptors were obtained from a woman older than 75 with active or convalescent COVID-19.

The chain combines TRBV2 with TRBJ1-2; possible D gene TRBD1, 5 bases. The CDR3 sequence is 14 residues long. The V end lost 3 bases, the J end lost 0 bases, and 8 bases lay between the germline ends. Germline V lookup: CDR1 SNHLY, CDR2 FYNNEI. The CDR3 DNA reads TGTGCCAGCAGTGAGAGACAGACTAACTATGGCTACACCTTC. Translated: CASSERQTNYGYTF.

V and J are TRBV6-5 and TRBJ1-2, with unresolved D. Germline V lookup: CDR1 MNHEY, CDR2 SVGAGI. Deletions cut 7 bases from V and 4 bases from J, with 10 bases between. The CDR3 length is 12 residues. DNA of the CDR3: TGTGCCAGCACGCATACAATCTATGGCTACACCTTC. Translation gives CASTHTIYGYTF.

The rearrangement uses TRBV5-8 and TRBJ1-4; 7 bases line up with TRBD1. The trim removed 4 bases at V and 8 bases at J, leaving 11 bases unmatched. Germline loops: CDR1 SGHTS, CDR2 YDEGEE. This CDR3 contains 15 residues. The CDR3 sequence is CASSRGRGLMEKLFF. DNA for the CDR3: TGTGCCAGCAGCCGGGGAAGGGGGCTGATGGAAAAACTGTTTTTT.

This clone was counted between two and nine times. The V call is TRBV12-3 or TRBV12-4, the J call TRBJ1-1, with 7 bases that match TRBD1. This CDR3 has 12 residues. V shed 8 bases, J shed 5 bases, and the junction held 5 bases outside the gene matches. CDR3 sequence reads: CASQEGATEAFF. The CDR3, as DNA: TGTGCCAGCCAGGAGGGGGCTACTGAAGCTTTCTTT.

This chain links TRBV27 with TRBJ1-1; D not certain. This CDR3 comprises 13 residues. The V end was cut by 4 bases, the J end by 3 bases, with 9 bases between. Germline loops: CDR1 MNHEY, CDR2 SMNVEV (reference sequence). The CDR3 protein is CASSSAGYTEAFF. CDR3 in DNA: TGTGCCAGCAGTTCCGCGGGTTACACTGAAGCTTTCTTT.

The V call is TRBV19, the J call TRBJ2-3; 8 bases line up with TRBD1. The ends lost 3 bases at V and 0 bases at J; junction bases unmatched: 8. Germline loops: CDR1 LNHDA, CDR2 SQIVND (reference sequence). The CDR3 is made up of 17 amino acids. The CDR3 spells CASSMRRGRSSTDTQYF. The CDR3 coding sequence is TGTGCCAGTAGTATGCGCAGGGGGCGTAGTAGCACAGATACGCAGTATTTT.